The rows below give T cell receptor beta chains drawn from one sample of a study of T-cell memory formation after mild COVID-19. TCRdb redid the calling of the 5' RACE reads with MiXCR, one entry per CDR3 protein. The table lists fewer than 200,000 distinct CDR3 sequences, about 18% of them singletons, with roughly 4% in the top ten. The source material was PBMCs or a T cell subset sorted from them (not recorded which). The receptors shown here come from a man between 18 and 35 years old who had mild COVID-19 (a few samples of this study predate the infection). Cell type and time point are not known. CDR3s include the opening cysteine and the closing phenylalanine or tryptophan. D genes are given only for firm matches. A row's size may be missing; if present it is once, few, many or a size class.

d_call: .
v_call: TRBV7-2
j_call: TRBJ2-5
clone_size: few
cdr3_nt: TGTGCCAGCAGCTTCCCCCCAGAGACCCAGTACTTC
cdr3_aa: CASSFPPETQYF

d_call: TRBD2
v_call: TRBV5-1
j_call: TRBJ2-5
clone_size: few
cdr3_nt: TGCGCCAGCAGCTTGGAGGCCCGGACTAGCGGGGGGAAGAGGTCCCAGTACTTC
cdr3_aa: CASSLEARTSGGKRSQYF

d_call: TRBD1
v_call: TRBV7-3
j_call: TRBJ2-1
clone_size: .
cdr3_nt: TGTGCCAGCAGCGGACAGGGGGCCAATGAGCAGTTCTTC
cdr3_aa: CASSGQGANEQFF

d_call: .
v_call: TRBV7-2
j_call: TRBJ1-4
clone_size: few
cdr3_nt: TGTGCCAGCAGCTTAGCGGCAGGGCGGGCCGAAAAACTGTTTTTT
cdr3_aa: CASSLAAGRAEKLFF

d_call: .
v_call: TRBV6-5
j_call: TRBJ1-6
clone_size: .
cdr3_nt: TGTGCCAGCAGACGAGGACAGTTCGGCACTAATTCACCCCTCCACTTT
cdr3_aa: CASRRGQFGTNSPLHF

d_call: .
v_call: TRBV21-1
j_call: TRBJ2-7
clone_size: .
cdr3_nt: TGTGCCAGCTGCCGGGCCGCCTACGAGCAGTACTTC
cdr3_aa: CASCRAAYEQYF

d_call: TRBD1
v_call: TRBV7-8
j_call: TRBJ2-3
clone_size: few
cdr3_nt: TGTGCCAGCAGCAGTCGACAGGGGAATTCAGATACGCAGTATTTT
cdr3_aa: CASSSRQGNSDTQYF

d_call: .
v_call: TRBV30
j_call: TRBJ1-2
clone_size: .
cdr3_nt: TGTGCCTGGAGAAACTTCGAAGAGGGGGGCTACACCTTC
cdr3_aa: CAWRNFEEGGYTF

d_call: TRBD1
v_call: TRBV6-2/TRBV6-3
j_call: TRBJ1-5
clone_size: few
cdr3_nt: TGTGCCAGCAGTTACGACAGGGAGGGAGTAAGCAATCAGCCCCAGCATTTT
cdr3_aa: CASSYDREGVSNQPQHF

d_call: .
v_call: TRBV18
j_call: TRBJ2-3
clone_size: few
cdr3_nt: TGTGCCAGCTCACCTCTGGCCGCGACTGAGGATACGCAGTATTTT
cdr3_aa: CASSPLAATEDTQYF

d_call: .
v_call: TRBV7-6
j_call: TRBJ2-5
clone_size: .
cdr3_nt: TGTGCCAGCGCCGAGTGGGGTCAAGAGACCCAGTACTTC
cdr3_aa: CASAEWGQETQYF

d_call: .
v_call: TRBV5-4
j_call: TRBJ2-1
clone_size: many
cdr3_nt: TGTGCCAGCAGCTTGGGGCCCGACAATGAGCAGTTCTTC
cdr3_aa: CASSLGPDNEQFF

d_call: .
v_call: TRBV12-3/TRBV12-4
j_call: TRBJ2-3
clone_size: few
cdr3_nt: TGTGCCAGCAGGCGAGATAGCAACGCAGATACGCAGTATTTT
cdr3_aa: CASRRDSNADTQYF

d_call: TRBD1
v_call: TRBV4-1
j_call: TRBJ1-2
clone_size: few
cdr3_nt: TGCGCCAGCAGCCAAGCCTCGGGACAGGGTCGGGGCTACACCTTC
cdr3_aa: CASSQASGQGRGYTF

d_call: TRBD1
v_call: TRBV20-1
j_call: TRBJ1-2
clone_size: many
cdr3_nt: TGCAGTGCTAGAGCCGAGGACAGGGACGATGGCTACACCTTC
cdr3_aa: CSARAEDRDDGYTF

d_call: TRBD1
v_call: TRBV7-2
j_call: TRBJ2-5
clone_size: few
cdr3_nt: TGTGCCAGCAGCTTAGTGGCGATGGACAGGGGCCTCTTC
cdr3_aa: CASSLVAMDRGLF

d_call: .
v_call: TRBV7-2
j_call: TRBJ2-5
clone_size: .
cdr3_nt: TGTGCCAGCAGCTCTTCGACCCAGAAGACCCAGTACTTC
cdr3_aa: CASSSSTQKTQYF

d_call: TRBD2
v_call: TRBV5-1
j_call: TRBJ2-3
clone_size: many
cdr3_nt: TGCGCCAGCGGTATTGGGACTAGCGGCACAGATACGCAGTATTTT
cdr3_aa: CASGIGTSGTDTQYF

d_call: TRBD1
v_call: TRBV6-6
j_call: TRBJ1-1
clone_size: few
cdr3_nt: TGTGCCAGCAGAGATCTAGGACAGGGGGTGATGAACACTGAAGCTTTCTTT
cdr3_aa: CASRDLGQGVMNTEAFF

d_call: .
v_call: TRBV5-1
j_call: TRBJ2-3
clone_size: .
cdr3_nt: TGCGCCAGCAGCTTGGACAGGGATACGCAGTATTTT
cdr3_aa: CASSLDRDTQYF

d_call: .
v_call: TRBV12-3/TRBV12-4
j_call: TRBJ2-5
clone_size: few
cdr3_nt: TGTGCCAGCAGTGGGTCAGGGGACCAAGAGACCCAGTACTTC
cdr3_aa: CASSGSGDQETQYF

d_call: .
v_call: TRBV11-1
j_call: TRBJ1-1
clone_size: .
cdr3_nt: TGTGCCAGCAGCCCCAGGACACGGGTTGGGGGAGCTTTCTTT
cdr3_aa: CASSPRTRVGGAFF

d_call: .
v_call: TRBV19
j_call: TRBJ1-4
clone_size: few
cdr3_nt: TGTGCCAGTAGTACCCACCATGACAGACGGAATGAAAAACTGTTTTTT
cdr3_aa: CASSTHHDRRNEKLFF

d_call: .
v_call: TRBV12-3/TRBV12-4
j_call: TRBJ1-5
clone_size: .
cdr3_nt: TGTGCCAGCAGGGGGGATGGCAATCAGCCCCAGCATTTT
cdr3_aa: CASRGDGNQPQHF

d_call: TRBD2
v_call: TRBV6-2/TRBV6-3
j_call: TRBJ2-3
clone_size: few
cdr3_nt: TGTGCCAGCGGGACTAGCGGGGGAGATACGCAGTATTTT
cdr3_aa: CASGTSGGDTQYF

d_call: .
v_call: TRBV13
j_call: TRBJ1-2
clone_size: .
cdr3_nt: TGTGCCAGCAGCGTATCAGGGAGGAGGCATCATGGCTACACCTTC
cdr3_aa: CASSVSGRRHHGYTF

d_call: .
v_call: TRBV11-2
j_call: TRBJ2-5
clone_size: .
cdr3_nt: TGTGCCAGCAGCGTTGGGGGAGCGTACCAAGAGACCCAGTACTTC
cdr3_aa: CASSVGGAYQETQYF

d_call: .
v_call: TRBV18
j_call: TRBJ2-4
clone_size: .
cdr3_nt: TGTGCCAGCTCACCGGGCGGACTCACGTTAGCCAAAAACATTCAGTACTTC
cdr3_aa: CASSPGGLTLAKNIQYF

d_call: .
v_call: TRBV24-1
j_call: TRBJ2-1
clone_size: few
cdr3_nt: TGTGCCACCAGTGATCCGACCGCTCAGGGGATATCCTACAATGAGCAGTTCTTC
cdr3_aa: CATSDPTAQGISYNEQFF

d_call: .
v_call: TRBV7-9
j_call: TRBJ2-3
clone_size: many
cdr3_nt: TGTGCCAGCAGCTTAGGACTAGATTGGGGCACTAGCACAGATACGCAGTATTTT
cdr3_aa: CASSLGLDWGTSTDTQYF

d_call: .
v_call: TRBV7-2
j_call: TRBJ2-3
clone_size: .
cdr3_nt: TGTGCCAGCAGCTTAGTTGGTTTGTTGGGCACAGATACGCAGTATTTT
cdr3_aa: CASSLVGLLGTDTQYF

d_call: .
v_call: TRBV7-2
j_call: TRBJ1-2
clone_size: few
cdr3_nt: TGTGCCAGCAGCCGAGGGGGAGAACAGGGCGGCTATGGCTACACCTTC
cdr3_aa: CASSRGGEQGGYGYTF

d_call: .
v_call: TRBV29-1
j_call: TRBJ2-5
clone_size: .
cdr3_nt: TGCAGCGTTGAATTAGCGGTGAGGAACAACCAAGAGACCCAGTACTTC
cdr3_aa: CSVELAVRNNQETQYF

d_call: .
v_call: TRBV11-2
j_call: TRBJ1-1
clone_size: .
cdr3_nt: TGTGCCAGCAGTTCTCATCCGGGTGAAGCTTTCTTT
cdr3_aa: CASSSHPGEAFF

d_call: .
v_call: TRBV7-2
j_call: TRBJ2-3
clone_size: many
cdr3_nt: TGTGCCAGCAGCCCATATCTAACTAGCTACACAGATACGCAGTATTTT
cdr3_aa: CASSPYLTSYTDTQYF

d_call: .
v_call: TRBV7-2
j_call: TRBJ2-3
clone_size: few
cdr3_nt: TGTGCCAGCAGCGTCGATTGGGATACGCAGTATTTT
cdr3_aa: CASSVDWDTQYF

d_call: .
v_call: TRBV3-1
j_call: TRBJ2-3
clone_size: .
cdr3_nt: TGTGCCAGCACCGTGAGGGGCGCAGATACGCAGTATTTT
cdr3_aa: CASTVRGADTQYF

d_call: TRBD1
v_call: TRBV5-4
j_call: TRBJ2-2
clone_size: .
cdr3_nt: TGTGCCAGCAGCCCAGGGGGTTTCGGGTACACCGGGGAGCTGTTTTTT
cdr3_aa: CASSPGGFGYTGELFF

d_call: .
v_call: TRBV20-1
j_call: TRBJ2-3
clone_size: few
cdr3_nt: TGCAGTGCCGACCCTGGCGGCTTAAGCACAGATACGCAGTATTTT
cdr3_aa: CSADPGGLSTDTQYF

d_call: .
v_call: TRBV5-1
j_call: TRBJ2-3
clone_size: .
cdr3_nt: TGCGCCAGCAGGCCTAGCGAGGACACAGATACGCAGTATTTT
cdr3_aa: CASRPSEDTDTQYF

d_call: .
v_call: TRBV20-1
j_call: TRBJ1-4
clone_size: few
cdr3_nt: TGCAGTGCTAGAGGAAGGGAGGAAAAACTGTTTTTT
cdr3_aa: CSARGREEKLFF

d_call: .
v_call: TRBV12-3/TRBV12-4
j_call: TRBJ2-1
clone_size: many
cdr3_nt: TGTGCCAGCCTCCGGGCAGGCGTACAGAAAGAGCAGTTCTTC
cdr3_aa: CASLRAGVQKEQFF

d_call: .
v_call: TRBV3-1
j_call: TRBJ2-5
clone_size: few
cdr3_nt: TGTGCCAGCAGCACCCCGAGGACCCAGTACTTC
cdr3_aa: CASSTPRTQYF

d_call: TRBD1
v_call: TRBV5-1
j_call: TRBJ1-2
clone_size: .
cdr3_nt: TGCGCCAGCAGGAGGGACAGCCAGAACTATGGCTACACCTTC
cdr3_aa: CASRRDSQNYGYTF

d_call: TRBD1
v_call: TRBV20-1
j_call: TRBJ1-2
clone_size: few
cdr3_nt: TGCAGTGCTAGGGAGACAGGGGAATCCTACTATGGCTACACCTTC
cdr3_aa: CSARETGESYYGYTF

d_call: .
v_call: TRBV7-2
j_call: TRBJ1-5
clone_size: .
cdr3_nt: TGTGCCAGCAGCTTAGGGCAGGGGATGGTGGATCCCCAGCATTTT
cdr3_aa: CASSLGQGMVDPQHF

d_call: .
v_call: TRBV7-2
j_call: TRBJ2-5
clone_size: .
cdr3_nt: TGTGCCAGCAGCAAGGGCCGAGAGGGGATAGGGACCCAGTACTTC
cdr3_aa: CASSKGREGIGTQYF

d_call: .
v_call: TRBV11-2
j_call: TRBJ1-2
clone_size: few
cdr3_nt: TGTGCCAGCAGCTTAGAGTACAGGGCGAATTATGGCTACACCTTC
cdr3_aa: CASSLEYRANYGYTF

d_call: .
v_call: TRBV4-1
j_call: TRBJ2-7
clone_size: few
cdr3_nt: TGCGCCAGCAGCCAGGACACTTCCTACGAGCAGTACTTC
cdr3_aa: CASSQDTSYEQYF

d_call: TRBD1
v_call: TRBV30
j_call: TRBJ2-5
clone_size: .
cdr3_nt: TGTGCCTGGAGGGAGACAGGGGCTATGGTGGAGACCCAGTACTTC
cdr3_aa: CAWRETGAMVETQYF

d_call: .
v_call: TRBV10-3
j_call: TRBJ2-5
clone_size: many
cdr3_nt: TGTGCCATCAGTGACAGGGTGTACCAAGAGACCCAGTACTTC
cdr3_aa: CAISDRVYQETQYF

d_call: .
v_call: TRBV5-1
j_call: TRBJ1-1
clone_size: few
cdr3_nt: TGCGCCAGCAGCTCCGACGATGGGGGCACTGAAGCTTTCTTT
cdr3_aa: CASSSDDGGTEAFF

d_call: .
v_call: TRBV15
j_call: TRBJ2-5
clone_size: many
cdr3_nt: TGTGCCACCAGCAGAGGAGGCAGGGGGGACGAGACCCAGTACTTC
cdr3_aa: CATSRGGRGDETQYF

d_call: TRBD2
v_call: TRBV19
j_call: TRBJ2-2
clone_size: few
cdr3_nt: TGTGCCAGTACGAGCGGGGGAACTACCGGGGAGCTGTTTTTT
cdr3_aa: CASTSGGTTGELFF

d_call: .
v_call: TRBV12-3/TRBV12-4
j_call: TRBJ2-7
clone_size: .
cdr3_nt: TGTGCCAGCAGTCAACAGGGATTCGAGCAGTACTTC
cdr3_aa: CASSQQGFEQYF

d_call: .
v_call: TRBV7-2
j_call: TRBJ2-3
clone_size: .
cdr3_nt: TGTGCCAGCAGCGTCGTCCGGGGTACGCAGTATTTT
cdr3_aa: CASSVVRGTQYF

d_call: TRBD1
v_call: TRBV20-1
j_call: TRBJ2-3
clone_size: .
cdr3_nt: TGCAGTGCTGCCAAGGACAGGGGGGACACAGATACGCAGTATTTT
cdr3_aa: CSAAKDRGDTDTQYF

d_call: TRBD2
v_call: TRBV9
j_call: TRBJ2-3
clone_size: few
cdr3_nt: TGTGCCAGCAGCGTAGAGTCACTAGCGGGGACGGATACGCAGTATTTT
cdr3_aa: CASSVESLAGTDTQYF

d_call: .
v_call: TRBV5-8
j_call: TRBJ2-3
clone_size: few
cdr3_nt: TGTGCCAGCAGTTACAGGTTTGGAAATACGCAGTATTTT
cdr3_aa: CASSYRFGNTQYF